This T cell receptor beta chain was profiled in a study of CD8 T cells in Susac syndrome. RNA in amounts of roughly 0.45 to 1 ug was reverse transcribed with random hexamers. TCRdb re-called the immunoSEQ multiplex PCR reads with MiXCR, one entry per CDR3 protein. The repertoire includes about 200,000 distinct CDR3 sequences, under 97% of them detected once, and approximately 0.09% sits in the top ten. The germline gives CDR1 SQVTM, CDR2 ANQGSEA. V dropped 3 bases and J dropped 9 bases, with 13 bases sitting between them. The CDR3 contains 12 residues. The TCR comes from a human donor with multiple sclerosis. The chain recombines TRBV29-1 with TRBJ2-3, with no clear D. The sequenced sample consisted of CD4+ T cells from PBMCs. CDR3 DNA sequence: TGCAGCGTTGAGTCGAGTTTCGGCACGCAGTATTTT. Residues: CSVESSFGTQYF.